This T cell receptor (beta chain) comes out of a study of T cell responses to AZD1222 COVID-19 vaccine. Study-wide background: Recipients boosted at about 4 weeks or about 12 weeks are pooled.

Profiling relied on immunoSEQ multiplex PCR, and the TCRdb table lists in-frame clones only, not all of them. In the table there are under 150,000 clones, roughly 90% of which are singletons. Overall study results and limits: Most donors were white British and more were female, and clonal diversity was possibly underestimated. Increases in Spike-specific TCR breadth and depth were seen after two AZD1222 doses.

Germline CDR1 and CDR2: MGHDK and SYGVNS. Deletions cut 7 bases from V and 12 bases from J, with 10 bases between. CDR3 length equals 11 residues. About this clone: Its antigen is currently unknown.

This sequence originates from an adult in good health. This rearrangement joins TRBV25-1 to TRBJ1-6; no reliable D call. The specimen comprised peripheral blood, sampled on day 0 of AZD1222 vaccination. In nucleotides, the CDR3 is TGTGCCAGCACAACCTCTGGACCCCTCCACTTT. It yields the protein CASTTSGPLHF.